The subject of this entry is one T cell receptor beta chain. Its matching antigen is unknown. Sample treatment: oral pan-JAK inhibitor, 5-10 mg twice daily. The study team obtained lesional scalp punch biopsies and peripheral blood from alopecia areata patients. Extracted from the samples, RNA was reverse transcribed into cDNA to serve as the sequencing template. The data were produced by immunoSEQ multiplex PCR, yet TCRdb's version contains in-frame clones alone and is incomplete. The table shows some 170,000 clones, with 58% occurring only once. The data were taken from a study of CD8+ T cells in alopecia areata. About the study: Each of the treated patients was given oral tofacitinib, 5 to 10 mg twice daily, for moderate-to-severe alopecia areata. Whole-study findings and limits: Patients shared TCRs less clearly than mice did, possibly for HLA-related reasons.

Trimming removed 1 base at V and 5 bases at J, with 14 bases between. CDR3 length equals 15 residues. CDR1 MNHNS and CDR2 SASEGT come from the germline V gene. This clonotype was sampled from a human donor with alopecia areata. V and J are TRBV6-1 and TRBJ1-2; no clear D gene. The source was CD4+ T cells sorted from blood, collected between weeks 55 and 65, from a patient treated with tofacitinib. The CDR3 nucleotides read TGTGCCAGCAGTGAAGATTTTACTCGGCAATATGGCTACACCTTC. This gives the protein CASSEDFTRQYGYTF.